A single sample is the source of the 4 T cell receptor beta chains below, sequenced in a study of cytomegalovirus exposure and HLA in healthy donors. The PCR made use of 60 Vbeta and 13 Jbeta primers. Data came from immunoSEQ multiplex PCR; TCRdb stores just in-frame clones and leaves some out. The sample lists about 96,000 clones; roughly 74% were seen once. Material for sequencing was PBMCs. The receptors were sampled from a woman aged 70 to 79 in good health and CMV-seropositive.

The CDR3 spells CASSPRTGTSSGANVLTF. CDR3 coding DNA: TGTGCCAGTAGTCCTCGGACAGGGACGAGCTCTGGGGCCAACGTCCTGACTTTC. The chain combines TRBV19 with TRBJ2-6, with 8 bases fitting TRBD1. With 5 bases clipped from V and 0 bases from J, the junction kept 9 bases outside the gene matches. CDR3 length: 18 residues. Germline V gives CDR1 LNHDA, CDR2 SQIVND (reference sequence).

This clone showed up just once. The chain recombines TRBV6-5 with TRBJ2-1; possibly TRBD1 for D (5 bases). This CDR3 is built from 16 residues. The V and J ends lost 0 bases and 0 bases respectively, with 9 bases between them. Looked up from germline, CDR1 is MNHEY and CDR2 is SVGAGI. The CDR3 nucleotides read TGTGCCAGCAGTTACTCGGGTAGGGGCTCCTACAATGAGCAGTTCTTC. It is translated as CASSYSGRGSYNEQFF.

V gene TRBV5-4 combines with J gene TRBJ2-1; TRBD2 matches 8 bases. Per the germline V gene, CDR1 is SGHNT and CDR2 is YYREEE (reference sequence). This CDR3 spans 14 amino acids. V gave up 4 bases and J gave up 10 bases; unmatched junction bases: 10. The DNA of the CDR3 is TGTGCCAGCAGCCACGGGGGGGGGAGGATGGAGCAGTTCTTC. This translates into CASSHGGGRMEQFF.

This chain joins TRBV11-3 and TRBJ2-1, with 7 bases fitting TRBD2. V lost 3 bases, J lost 7 bases, and 3 bases stayed unmatched. Germline V CDR1 and CDR2: SGHNT, YENEEA. The CDR3 has 13 residues. The CDR3 bases are TGTGCCAGCAGCTTGTCCGGGAGGAATGAGCAGTTCTTC. Amino acid sequence: CASSLSGRNEQFF.